This T cell receptor (beta chain) is drawn from a study of T cells in women clearing cervical HPV infection. Study details: Controls' single incident HPV16 infection cleared within 12 months without precancer.

Remarks on this clone: Sequencing ends 3 residues short of the CDR3 end; the germline J gene provides the rest.

HPV was found by MY09/MY11 PCR and dot-blot genotyping. Profiled with immunoSEQ multiplex PCR; TCRdb holds only in-frame clones, not every one. The sample shows fewer than 35,000 clones, and roughly 4.2% sits with its ten largest clones. V was shortened by 0 bases and J by 8 bases, with 14 bases between the two germline ends. Germline values: CDR1 DFQATT, CDR2 SNEGSKA (reference sequence). The CDR3 is 14 amino acids. The sequence was obtained from a woman between 18 and 69 years old with a cervical HPV16 infection that either progressed to CIN3+ or cleared (not recorded which). Sequenced: blood buffy coat. The genes are TRBV20-1 and TRBJ2-1, with D perhaps being TRBD1 or TRBD2 (5 bases each). Partial CDR3 DNA: TGCAGTGCTAGAGAGGCAGGGAGTAGGGATGAG. It encodes CSAREAGSRDE. The complete CDR3 sequence is CSAREAGSRDEQFF.